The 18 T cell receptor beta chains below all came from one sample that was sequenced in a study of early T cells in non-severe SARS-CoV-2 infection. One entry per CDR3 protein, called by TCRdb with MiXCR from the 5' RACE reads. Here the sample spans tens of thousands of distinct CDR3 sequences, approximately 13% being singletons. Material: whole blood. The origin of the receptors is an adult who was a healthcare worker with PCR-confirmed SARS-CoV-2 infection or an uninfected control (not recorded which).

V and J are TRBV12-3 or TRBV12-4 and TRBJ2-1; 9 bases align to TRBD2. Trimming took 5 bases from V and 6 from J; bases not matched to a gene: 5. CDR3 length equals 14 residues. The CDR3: CASSASGILNEQFF. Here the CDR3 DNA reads TGTGCCAGCAGTGCTAGCGGGATCCTCAATGAGCAGTTCTTC.

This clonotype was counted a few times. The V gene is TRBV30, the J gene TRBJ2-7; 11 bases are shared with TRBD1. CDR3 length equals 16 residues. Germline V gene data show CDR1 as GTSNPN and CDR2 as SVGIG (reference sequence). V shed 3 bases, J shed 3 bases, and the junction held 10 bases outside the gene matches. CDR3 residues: CAWRGTRTGGIYEQYF. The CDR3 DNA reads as TGTGCCTGGAGGGGGACGAGGACAGGGGGCATCTACGAGCAGTACTTC.

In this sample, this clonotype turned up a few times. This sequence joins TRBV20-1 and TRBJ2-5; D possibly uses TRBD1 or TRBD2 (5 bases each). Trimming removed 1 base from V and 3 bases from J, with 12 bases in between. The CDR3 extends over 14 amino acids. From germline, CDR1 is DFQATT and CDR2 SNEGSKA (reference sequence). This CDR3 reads CSARGDGGKETQYF. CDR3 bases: TGCAGTGCTAGAGGGGATGGGGGAAAAGAGACCCAGTACTTC.

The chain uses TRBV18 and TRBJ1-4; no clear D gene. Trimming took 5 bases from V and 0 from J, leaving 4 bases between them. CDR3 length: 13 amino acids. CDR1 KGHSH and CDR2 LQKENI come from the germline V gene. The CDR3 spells CASSRSTNEKLFF. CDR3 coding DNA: TGTGCCAGCTCAAGATCAACTAATGAAAAACTGTTTTTT.

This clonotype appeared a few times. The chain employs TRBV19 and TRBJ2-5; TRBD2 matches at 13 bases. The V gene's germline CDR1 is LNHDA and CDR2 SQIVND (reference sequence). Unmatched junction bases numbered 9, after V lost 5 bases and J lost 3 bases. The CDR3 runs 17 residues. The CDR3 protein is CASSPSRGTSGKETQYF. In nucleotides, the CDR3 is TGTGCCAGTAGTCCAAGCAGAGGGACTAGCGGGAAAGAGACCCAGTACTTC. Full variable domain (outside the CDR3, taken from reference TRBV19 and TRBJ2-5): DGGITQSPKYLFRKEGQNVTLSCEQNLNHDAMYWYRQDPGQGLRLIYYSQIVNDFQKGDIAEGYSVSREKKESFPLTVTSAQKNPTAFYLCASSPSRGTSGKETQYFGPGTRLLVL.

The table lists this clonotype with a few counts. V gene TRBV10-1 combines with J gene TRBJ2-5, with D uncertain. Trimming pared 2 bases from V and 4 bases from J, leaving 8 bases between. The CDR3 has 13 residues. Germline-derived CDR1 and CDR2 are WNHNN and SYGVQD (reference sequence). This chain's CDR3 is CASSERWGETQYF. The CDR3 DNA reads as TGCGCCAGCAGTGAGCGTTGGGGAGAGACCCAGTACTTC.

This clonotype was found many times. The CDR3 reads CASSSSGSTDTQYF. The CDR3 coding sequence is TGTGCCAGCAGCTCTAGCGGGAGCACAGATACGCAGTATTTT. J is TRBJ2-3 and V is TRBV5-4, with 8 positions matching TRBD2. The CDR3 is made up of 14 amino acids. Germline assignment: CDR1 SGHNT and CDR2 YYREEE (reference sequence). After removal of 3 bases from V and 0 bases from J, the junction contained 0 bases not matched to a gene.

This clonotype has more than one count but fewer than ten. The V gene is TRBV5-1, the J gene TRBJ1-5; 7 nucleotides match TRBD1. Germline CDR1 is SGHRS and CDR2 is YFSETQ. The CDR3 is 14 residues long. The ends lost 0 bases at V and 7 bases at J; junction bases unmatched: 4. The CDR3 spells CASSLEGGGQPQHF. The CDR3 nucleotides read TGCGCCAGCAGCTTGGAAGGGGGCGGACAGCCCCAGCATTTT. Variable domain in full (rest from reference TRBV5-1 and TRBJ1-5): KAGVTQTPRYLIKTRGQQVTLSCSPISGHRSVSWYQQTPGQGLQFLFEYFSETQRNKGNFPGRFSGRQFSNSRSEMNVSTLELGDSALYLCASSLEGGGQPQHFGDGTRLSIL.

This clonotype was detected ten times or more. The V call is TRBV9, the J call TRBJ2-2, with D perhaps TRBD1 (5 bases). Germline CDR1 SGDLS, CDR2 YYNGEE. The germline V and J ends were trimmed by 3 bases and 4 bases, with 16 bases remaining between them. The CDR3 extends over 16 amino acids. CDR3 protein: CASSAAVAGFTGELFF. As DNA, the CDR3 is TGTGCCAGCAGCGCTGCCGTGGCAGGGTTCACCGGGGAGCTGTTTTTT.

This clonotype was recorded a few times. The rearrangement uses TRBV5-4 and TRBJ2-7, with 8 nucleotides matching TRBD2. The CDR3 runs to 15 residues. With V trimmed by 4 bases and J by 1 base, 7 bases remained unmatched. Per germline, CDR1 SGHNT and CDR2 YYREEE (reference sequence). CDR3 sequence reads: CASSPGAGASYEQYF. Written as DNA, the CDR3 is TGTGCCAGCAGCCCGGGAGCGGGAGCATCCTACGAGCAGTACTTC.

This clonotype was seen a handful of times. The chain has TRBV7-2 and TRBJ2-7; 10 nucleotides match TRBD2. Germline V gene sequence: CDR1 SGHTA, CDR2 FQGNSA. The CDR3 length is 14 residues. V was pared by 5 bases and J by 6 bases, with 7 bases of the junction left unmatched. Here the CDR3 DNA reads TGTGCCAGCAGCCCCAAAGCGGGAGGGTTCGAGCAGTACTTC. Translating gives CASSPKAGGFEQYF.

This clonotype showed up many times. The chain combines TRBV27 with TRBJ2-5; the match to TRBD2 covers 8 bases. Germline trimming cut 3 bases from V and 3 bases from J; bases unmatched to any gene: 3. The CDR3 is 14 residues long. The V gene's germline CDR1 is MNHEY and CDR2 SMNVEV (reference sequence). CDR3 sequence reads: CASSFVRGEETQYF. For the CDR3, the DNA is TGTGCCAGCAGTTTCGTGCGGGGGGAAGAGACCCAGTACTTC.

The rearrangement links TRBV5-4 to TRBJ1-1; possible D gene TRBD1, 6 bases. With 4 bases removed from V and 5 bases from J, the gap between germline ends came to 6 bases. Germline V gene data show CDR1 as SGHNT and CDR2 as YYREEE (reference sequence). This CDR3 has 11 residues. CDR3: CASSTGTEAFF. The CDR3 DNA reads TGTGCCAGCAGCACAGGGACTGAAGCTTTCTTT. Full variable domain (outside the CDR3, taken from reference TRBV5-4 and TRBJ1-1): ETGVTQSPTHLIKTRGQQVTLRCSSQSGHNTVSWYQQALGQGPQFIFQYYREEENGRGNFPPRFSGLQFPNYSSELNVNALELDDSALYLCASSTGTEAFFGQGTRLTVV.

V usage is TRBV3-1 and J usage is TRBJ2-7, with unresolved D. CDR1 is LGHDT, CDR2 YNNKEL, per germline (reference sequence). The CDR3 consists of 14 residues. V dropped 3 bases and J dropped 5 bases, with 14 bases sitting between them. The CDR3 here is CASSHSGYGDEQYF. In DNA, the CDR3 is TGTGCCAGCAGCCACTCAGGATATGGGGACGAGCAGTACTTC.

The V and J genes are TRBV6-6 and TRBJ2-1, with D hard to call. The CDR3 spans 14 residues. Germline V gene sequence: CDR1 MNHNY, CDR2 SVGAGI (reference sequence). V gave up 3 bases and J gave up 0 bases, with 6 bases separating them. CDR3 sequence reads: CASSYQSSYNEQFF. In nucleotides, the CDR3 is TGTGCCAGCAGTTATCAGAGCTCCTACAATGAGCAGTTCTTC.

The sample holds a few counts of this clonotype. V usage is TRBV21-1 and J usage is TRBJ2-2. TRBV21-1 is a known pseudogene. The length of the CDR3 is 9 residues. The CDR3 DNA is TGTGCCAGCAACCGGGAGCTGTTTTTT. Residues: CASNRELFF.

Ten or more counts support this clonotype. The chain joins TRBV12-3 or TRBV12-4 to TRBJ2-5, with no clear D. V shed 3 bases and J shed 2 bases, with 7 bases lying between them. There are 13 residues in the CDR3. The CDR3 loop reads CASSFNGQETQYF. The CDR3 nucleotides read TGTGCCAGCAGTTTTAACGGACAAGAGACCCAGTACTTC.

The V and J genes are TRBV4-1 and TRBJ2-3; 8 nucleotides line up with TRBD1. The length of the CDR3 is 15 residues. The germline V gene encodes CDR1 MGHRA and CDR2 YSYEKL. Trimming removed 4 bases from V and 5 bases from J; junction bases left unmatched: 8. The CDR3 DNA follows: TGCGCCAGCAGCCTAACCGGGACAGGTAGAGATACGCAGTATTTT. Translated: CASSLTGTGRDTQYF.